This TCR beta chain was captured in a study of cytomegalovirus exposure and HLA in healthy donors. General observations from the study: Highly shared variants forming one cluster were likely a sequencing artifact. CMV antigen specificity of a few CMV-associated chains was confirmed in vitro. Another analysis was done later, and it associated approximately 18,000 TCR beta sequences with HLA alleles at 0.05 false discovery rate. The study listed approximately 160 cytomegalovirus-associated TCR beta chains.

For this clone: The antigen remains unidentified.

Germline loops: CDR1 LGHNT, CDR2 FRNRAP. V was clipped by 3 bases and J by 14 bases, with 11 bases between them. The CDR3 is made up of 11 amino acids. In the PCR, 60 Vbeta and 13 Jbeta primers were used. TCRdb keeps only in-frame clones here, not all; method: immunoSEQ multiplex PCR. Of more than 200,000 clones listed, roughly 87% are singletons. J is TRBJ2-1 and V is TRBV12-5; D call uncertain. The TCR comes from a man aged 35-49 years in good health and CMV-seropositive. The sequenced sample consisted of PBMCs. The chain's CDR3 is CASGFPPNKFF. CDR3 sequence (DNA): TGTGCTAGTGGTTTCCCCCCCAACAAGTTCTTC.